The T cell receptor beta chain described here comes from a study of blood T cell repertoires in COVID-19. Overall study: Acute-phase and convalescent COVID-19 samples originated in the United States, Italy and Spain. From T cells, B-cell-depleted T cells, or PBMCs came the material, which was cDNA or gDNA.

Study processing details: The authors estimated nucleated cell counts from reference gene primer amplification. Profiling relied on immunoSEQ multiplex PCR, and the TCRdb table lists in-frame clones only, not all of them. Clonal size and the V and J genes are those of that table, whereas D and trimming came from the DNA. The sample lists over 90,000 clones, roughly 84% occurring once. CDR1 and CDR2 (germline): MNHEY, SVGEGT. This CDR3 spans 15 amino acids. Trimming at V came to 5 bases and at J to 9 bases, leaving 14 bases not matched to a gene. The V call is TRBV6-2 or TRBV6-3, the J call TRBJ2-3; 7 bases line up with TRBD2. Sequenced sample: peripheral blood. This TCR derives from a human donor in a cohort sampled during active COVID-19. CDR3 coding DNA: TGTGCCAGCAGTCAGGGACTATTAGTTAAGACAACGCAGTATTTT. This sequence encodes CASSQGLLVKTTQYF.